The clone carrying this T cell receptor (beta chain) showed up just a few times. Authors' processing steps: The assay estimated nucleated cells by amplifying reference gene primers. Only in-frame clones appear in the TCRdb table, and some are missing; sequencing was by immunoSEQ multiplex PCR. V, J and clone size are taken as reported in that table, and D and trimming were inferred from the DNA itself. The sample contains over 200,000 clones, approximately 84% of which appear only once. The entry originates in a study of blood T cell repertoires in COVID-19. Between the trimmed V and J ends, which lost 8 bases and 5 bases, there was a span of 25 bases. CDR3 length: 16 amino acids. CDR1 is LGHDT and CDR2 is YNNKEL in the germline V gene (reference sequence). Donors in Cohort 3 counted as recovered after two negative PCRs, clearance, or symptom resolution.

This sequence was found in a man aged 35-49 years who had recovered from COVID-19. The chain links TRBV3-1 (or the pseudogene TRBV3-2) to TRBJ2-7; tentative D call: TRBD2 (6 bases). What was sequenced was PBMCs or T cells enriched from blood (not recorded which). The CDR3 nucleotides read TGTGCCAGCTCCAGGAGGGGAGGCTCGACGAAAGACGAGCAGTACTTC. It is translated as CASSRRGGSTKDEQYF.